These T cell receptor beta chains were read from a single sample in a study of blood T cell repertoires in COVID-19. TCRdb's copy holds only in-frame clones and misses some; the assay was immunoSEQ multiplex PCR. The sample consists of 15,000 to 20,000 clones, around 90% of them appearing once. The sample was peripheral blood. The receptors were gathered from a human donor in a cohort sampled during active COVID-19. The CDR3 runs from the conserved cysteine through the conserved F or W. D genes are given only for firm matches.

v_gene,j_gene,d_gene,CDR3aa
TRBV6-2/TRBV6-3,TRBJ2-5,.,CASSRGLKETQYF
TRBV2,TRBJ1-1,.,CASSEQSGAFF
TRBV5-1,TRBJ2-2,TRBD2,CASRLLTSGSAGELFF
TRBV6-5,TRBJ1-1,TRBD1,CASSYSWTGATEAFF
TRBV7-8,TRBJ1-2,TRBD1,CASSLGTGYFNYGYTF
TRBV7-9,TRBJ1-1,TRBD1,CASSPPFRDREPNTEAFF
TRBV11-1,TRBJ2-7,TRBD2,CASRRTSGADEQYF
TRBV5-6,TRBJ1-4,.,CASSLDGLNEKLFF
TRBV10-3,TRBJ2-5,.,CAISDSRGAGETQYF
TRBV9,TRBJ1-3,TRBD1,CASSDRGSNGNTIYF
TRBV6-1,TRBJ2-1,.,CASSEAAGSYNEQFF
TRBV5-1,TRBJ2-1,.,CASSGGPYGHEQFF
TRBV10-3,TRBJ1-5,.,CAISEGDTNQPQHF
TRBV5-4,TRBJ2-5,.,CASSPVRGSGETQYF
TRBV4-2,TRBJ1-2,TRBD1,CASSSQGGYTF
TRBV19,TRBJ2-5,TRBD1,CASRDRGRGETQYF
TRBV7-3,TRBJ2-5,.,CASSSGLGETQYF
TRBV5-6,TRBJ2-7,.,CASSTGTHPSYEQYF
TRBV27,TRBJ2-3,.,CASSPTERRITDTQYF
TRBV29-1,TRBJ2-1,.,CSVEPPRSSYNEQFF
TRBV6-4,TRBJ2-3,.,CASSDSTEGTDTQYF
TRBV5-5,TRBJ2-1,.,CASSFPDNEQFF
TRBV11-2,TRBJ1-1,TRBD1,CASSRDRGWGTEAFF
TRBV11-3,TRBJ2-5,TRBD2,CASSRGGGEQETQYF
TRBV12-5,TRBJ2-7,.,CASGLFPDSYEQYF
TRBV3-1/TRBV3-2,TRBJ2-1,.,CASSPGPAGGNEQFF
TRBV10-3,TRBJ2-5,.,CAISESEVNGGTQYF
TRBV5-1,TRBJ1-2,.,CASSLHGANYGYTF
TRBV30,TRBJ2-3,TRBD2,CAWSLSGGSTDTQYF
TRBV7-6,TRBJ2-3,TRBD2,CASSPAGGSSTDTQYF
TRBV3-1/TRBV3-2,TRBJ2-7,.,CASSPPSGSYEQYF
TRBV7-9,TRBJ1-5,TRBD1,CASSLALAGGWGNQPQHF
TRBV5-5,TRBJ1-1,.,CASRFDLNTEAFF
TRBV7-2,TRBJ1-1,.,CASSLQGTNTEAFF
TRBV2,TRBJ2-1,TRBD2,CASSLTSGGYNEQFF
TRBV4-1,TRBJ2-2,TRBD1,CASSADTGTANTGELFF
TRBV9,TRBJ1-4,TRBD1,CASSRRDRGGVKGLFF
TRBV6-1,TRBJ1-2,.,CASSEVAGDRGGYTF
TRBV12-5,TRBJ2-2,.,CASGYRQANTGELFF
TRBV18,TRBJ1-3,.,CASSPEDVNSGNTIYF
TRBV7-2,TRBJ1-2,.,CASSSSTGYYGYTF